This T cell receptor (beta chain) is drawn from a study of blood T cell repertoires in COVID-19 (dated by TCRdb to about 2020). Background on the whole study: Samples from collaborators originated in the United States, Italy and Spain and spanned both the acute and convalescent phases of COVID-19. Subjects who had been exposed to COVID-19, were actively infected with it, or had recovered from it provided the deeply sampled blood TCRbeta repertoires that made up the dataset. Where available, HLA class I and class II types were obtained from metadata supplied by the sample provider rather than from assay-based typing. The material from the prospective study consisted of cDNA or gDNA derived from T cells, B-cell-depleted T cells, or PBMCs. A de-identified subject ID, COVID-19 status, age in years and sex were almost always included in the sample metadata. Samples came from the ongoing ImmuneRACE study (first 160 participants) plus 1,254 subjects from 6 global collaborators. The repertoires were released in a freely available public database intended as a resource for research on the immune response to SARS-CoV-2. Overall study outcomes, separate from this receptor: The quantity of clinical and demographic metadata differed by source and by participant and was supplied without curation.

One collaborating source in Seattle enrolled patients during active infection and followed them longitudinally through the course of disease. Collaborating institutions collected whole blood in K2EDTA tubes following their own protocols. For TCRbeta analysis, collaborator samples were shipped as frozen whole blood, as isolated PBMCs, or as DNA extracted from either sample type. Remarks on this clone: Its antigen target is currently unknown. Base qualities are not recorded, but no much larger clone differs from it by a single base.

TCRbeta CDR3 regions were amplified from genomic DNA by means of the immunoSEQ Assay, a bias-controlled multiplex PCR. The paper's processing steps were these. Nucleated cell counts per sample were estimated from amplification of reference gene primers within the assay. To quantify the absolute abundance of each unique TCRbeta CDR3 rearrangement, sequence reads were collapsed and filtered. For each sample, productive Simpson clonality was calculated as the square root of Simpson's diversity index over productive rearrangements. The clones in this table, taken by TCRdb from immuneACCESS, are in-frame only. Not every clone is retained; where verified, under half of the shortfall comes from an unresolved V gene, and the cause of the rest is unknown. Clonal size and the V and J genes are those of that table, whereas D and trimming came from the DNA. The sample table holds roughly 200,000 clones, of which nearly 90% were seen once. Jointly, the top ten make up 18% of the sample.

The CDR3 runs 16 residues from the cysteine to the phenylalanine. Only the CDR3 DNA is retained, 48 bases long and in frame from the first base. V has 8 bases trimmed and J has 5 bases trimmed; junction bases matching no gene number 16. The germline V gene (reference sequence) specifies LNHDA as CDR1 and SQIVND as CDR2. Recombination linked TRBV19 to TRBJ1-2; 8 bases in between match TRBD1. The sequencing sample was made of peripheral blood. This clonotype was obtained from a man between 45 and 60 years old with COVID-19, enrolled during active disease. The CDR3 loop reads CASLRTGRGLGYGYTF. The DNA reads as follows: TGTGCCAGTCTCCGGACAGGGAGGGGATTGGGGTATGGCTACACCTTC.